These 24 T cell receptor beta chains share one sample of origin, sequenced in a study of CD8+ T cells in alopecia areata. Investigators isolated RNA and reverse transcribed it into cDNA to act as the sequencing template. Some clones are missing from TCRdb's copy, which holds only in-frame ones; the method was immunoSEQ multiplex PCR. The top ten clones hold 18% of a sample with about 90,000 clones, around 44% of them seen once. This sample's treatment: oral pan-JAK inhibitor, 5-10 mg twice daily. The input for sequencing was CD8+ T cells sorted from blood, taken at week 24, from a patient treated with tofacitinib. The receptors here all came from a human donor with alopecia areata.

This CDR3 reads CASSLSGPYEQYF. The CDR3 DNA is TGTGCCAGCAGCTTAAGCGGACCCTACGAGCAGTACTTC. The V call is TRBV11-1, the J call TRBJ2-7, with D maybe TRBD2 (5 bases). This CDR3 is built from 13 residues. In germline, CDR1 is SGHAT, CDR2 FQDESV (reference sequence). V shed 2 bases and J shed 2 bases, with 7 bases lying between them.

This clone was picked up many times. The V call is TRBV19, the J call TRBJ2-1; 8 nucleotides agree with TRBD1. The V and J ends lost 8 bases and 2 bases, in that order; junction bases with no gene match: 8. Germline loops: CDR1 LNHDA, CDR2 SQIVND (reference sequence). CDR3 length: 15 residues. The CDR3 sequence is CASSPSGGPYNEQFF. CDR3 nucleotides: TGTGCCAGTTCCCCTTCAGGGGGCCCCTACAATGAGCAGTTCTTC.

This clone was detected only a few times. Compared with germline, one end of the junction differs, possibly owing to a read error. V gene TRBV2 combines with J gene TRBJ2-3; TRBD2 is a possible D gene (5 bases). Germline V gene sequence: CDR1 SNHLY, CDR2 FYNNEI. The CDR3 sequence is 12 residues long. The CDR3 bases are TGTGCCAGCATGGGAGCAGAGACTTCCCGGGATTTT. This codes for CASMGAETSRDF. The entire variable domain, with the rest obtained from reference TRBV2 and TRBJ2-3, is as follows: EPEVTQTPSHQVTQMGQEVILRCVPISNHLYFYWYRQILGQKVEFLVSFYNNEISEKSEIFDDQFSVERPDGSNFTLKIRSTKLEDSAMYFCASMGAETSRDFGPGTRLTVL.

The chain is built from TRBV5-5 and TRBJ1-2; D remains ambiguous. Germline-derived CDR1 and CDR2 are SGHKS and YYEKEE (reference sequence). The CDR3 covers 12 residues. Trimming shortened V by 4 bases and J by 4 bases, and 8 bases separated the two germline ends. The CDR3 sequence is CASSALAYGYTF. DNA of the CDR3: TGTGCCAGCAGCGCGCTTGCCTATGGCTACACCTTC.

This clone was recorded only once. In DNA form, the CDR3 reads TGTGCCTGGAGTGTAGGACAGGGAGGCGAGCAGTACTTC. This translates into CAWSVGQGGEQYF. V and J are TRBV30 and TRBJ2-7; 8 bases are shared with TRBD1. The V gene end was trimmed by 0 bases and the J gene end by 6 bases; junction bases not matched to a gene: 4. This CDR3 is 13 amino acids long. The germline V gene encodes CDR1 GTSNPN and CDR2 SVGIG (reference sequence).

The CDR3 is CASSLETGRHEQYF. The DNA of the CDR3 is TGTGCCAGCAGTTTGGAGACAGGGCGTCACGAGCAGTACTTC. The rearrangement joins TRBV28 to TRBJ2-7; 7 bases agree with TRBD1. V lost 3 bases to trimming and J lost 5 bases; unmatched junction nucleotides: 7. Germline V gene data show CDR1 as MDHEN and CDR2 as SYDVKM. The CDR3 has 14 amino acids.

The gene calls are TRBV9 and TRBJ1-1; TRBD1 agrees at 7 bases. Germline V gives CDR1 SGDLS, CDR2 YYNGEE. The CDR3 runs to 13 residues. With 3 bases clipped from V and 5 bases from J, the junction kept 4 bases outside the gene matches. The CDR3 here is CASSGPGGTEAFF. The CDR3 region has the DNA TGTGCCAGCAGCGGACCAGGGGGGACTGAAGCTTTCTTT.

This chain's CDR3 is CAWSGGVDTQYF. CDR3 DNA sequence: TGTGCCTGGAGCGGGGGGGTGGATACGCAGTATTTT. The rearrangement uses TRBV30 and TRBJ2-3; 8 bases line up with TRBD2. J gave up 6 bases and V 3 bases, and 2 bases lay outside the gene matches. This CDR3 has 12 residues. Germline assignment: CDR1 GTSNPN and CDR2 SVGIG (reference sequence). Filled out from reference TRBV30 and TRBJ2-3, the complete variable domain reads SQTIHQWPATLVQPVGSPLSLECTVEGTSNPNLYWYRQAAGRGLQLLFYSVGIGQISSEVPQNLSASRPQDRQFILSSKKLLLSDSGFYLCAWSGGVDTQYFGPGTRLTVL.

The chain recombines TRBV30 with TRBJ2-3, with a possible D match to TRBD1 (5 bases). With 1 base removed from V and 1 base from J, the gap between germline ends came to 12 bases. This CDR3 is 15 amino acids long. The germline gives CDR1 GTSNPN, CDR2 SVGIG (reference sequence). The CDR3 nucleotides are TGTGCCTGGAGTGAGGGCAGGGTTGGCACAGATACGCAGTATTTT. Its protein is CAWSEGRVGTDTQYF.

The J gene is TRBJ2-7, the V gene TRBV5-4; D is possibly TRBD2 (6 bases). This CDR3 is built from 14 residues. Trimming stripped 4 bases from V and 4 bases from J, with 15 bases between. CDR1 SGHNT and CDR2 YYREEE come from the germline V gene (reference sequence). In nucleotides, the CDR3 is TGTGCCAGCAGCCCATGGGGGGTCGGATACGAGCAGTACTTC. Translating gives CASSPWGVGYEQYF.

The chain joins TRBV4-1 to TRBJ2-5, with TRBD2 matching over 12 bases. This CDR3 has 19 amino acids. The V gene end was trimmed by 1 base and the J gene end by 5 bases; junction bases not matched to a gene: 14. Germline loops: CDR1 MGHRA, CDR2 YSYEKL. Here the CDR3 reads CASSQAPDRLAGGYETQYF. The CDR3 DNA reads as TGCGCCAGCAGCCAAGCGCCAGACCGGCTAGCGGGAGGGTATGAGACCCAGTACTTC.

This sequence joins TRBV14 and TRBJ2-1; D gene ambiguous. Germline values: CDR1 SGHDN, CDR2 FVKESK. This CDR3 is built from 13 residues. V gave up 0 bases and J gave up 8 bases, with 8 bases separating them. CDR3 residues: CASSQEIYDEQFF. DNA of the CDR3: TGTGCCAGCAGCCAAGAGATTTACGATGAGCAGTTCTTC. Variable domain in full (rest from reference TRBV14 and TRBJ2-1): EAGVTQFPSHSVIEKGQTVTLRCDPISGHDNLYWYRRVMGKEIKFLLHFVKESKQDESGMPNNRFLAERTGGTYSTLKVQPAELEDSGVYFCASSQEIYDEQFFGPGTRLTVL.

This clone was picked up a small number of times. V and J are TRBV27 and TRBJ1-2, with a tentative D call TRBD1 (5 bases). Germline loops: CDR1 MNHEY, CDR2 SMNVEV (reference sequence). The V and J ends lost 3 bases and 7 bases respectively, with 15 bases between them. The CDR3 totals 14 residues. CDR3 nucleotides: TGTGCCAGCAGTTTCACGGGGGAGGGTAGTGGCTACACCTTC. This translates into CASSFTGEGSGYTF.

The chain has TRBV6-6 and TRBJ2-2, with 9 bases aligning to TRBD1. This CDR3 is built from 16 residues. V lost 10 bases, J lost 6 bases, and 15 bases stayed unmatched. Germline CDR1 reads MNHNY; CDR2 reads SVGAGI (reference sequence). CDR3 bases: TGTGCCACCTTGTACCCGGACAGGGGTTTGGCCGGGGAGCTGTTTTTT. It is translated as CATLYPDRGLAGELFF.

This clone was seen only a few times. The rearrangement links TRBV21-1 to TRBJ2-6; the table's TRBD1 call for D was not verified on the DNA. TRBV21-1 corresponds to a pseudogene. The CDR3 has 18 amino acids. The CDR3 sequence: CASSNKWASDSGANVLTF. CDR3 coding DNA: TGTGCCAGCAGCAATAAGTGGGCGAGTGATTCTGGGGCCAACGTCCTGACTTTC.

This clone was detected a few times. This chain connects TRBV10-2 to TRBJ2-3; no definite D call. Germline V lookup: CDR1 WSHSY, CDR2 SAAADI. V was cut by 9 bases and J by 2 bases, with 9 bases left in between. This CDR3 has 12 amino acids. This CDR3 is CASLHHTDTQYF. CDR3 nucleotides: TGCGCCAGTCTGCATCACACAGATACGCAGTATTTT.

This rearrangement joins TRBV13 to TRBJ1-1; no reliable D call. The CDR3 is 12 residues long. The germline gives CDR1 PRHDT, CDR2 FYEKMQ (reference sequence). V lost 6 bases to trimming and J lost 3 bases, with 8 bases between them. CDR3 sequence: CASSSRYTEAFF. CDR3 DNA: TGTGCCAGCAGTTCCCGGTACACTGAAGCTTTCTTT.

This clone occurred a few times. The chain joins TRBV7-3 to TRBJ2-7; D may be TRBD2 (6 bases). CDR3 length equals 15 residues. V was pared by 0 bases and J by 7 bases, with 16 bases between. Germline V CDR1 and CDR2: SGHTA, FQGTGA. In DNA form, the CDR3 reads TGTGCCAGCAGCTTAACTTACGGACTACCGGTTGAGCAGTACTTC. It codes for CASSLTYGLPVEQYF.

V and J are TRBV6-5 and TRBJ1-2, with D perhaps matching TRBD1 (5 bases). Germline lookup yields CDR1 MNHEY and CDR2 SVGAGI. The V end was cut by 2 bases, the J end by 6 bases, with 10 bases between. The CDR3 runs 13 residues. The CDR3 DNA reads TGTGCCAGCAGTTACGGGGGGATGGATGGCTACACCTTC. Amino acid sequence: CASSYGGMDGYTF.

This rearrangement joins TRBV4-1 to TRBJ1-2; D possibly corresponds to TRBD1 (5 bases). This CDR3 is 14 amino acids long. V was pared by 3 bases and J by 2 bases, with 10 bases between. Per the germline V gene, CDR1 is MGHRA and CDR2 is YSYEKL. The CDR3 sequence is CASSHDGTNYGYTF. The CDR3 DNA reads as TGCGCCAGCAGCCACGATGGGACCAACTATGGCTACACCTTC.

This sequence joins TRBV14 and TRBJ1-4, with 11 bases matching TRBD1. From germline, CDR1 is SGHDN and CDR2 FVKESK. The junction had 4 bases not matched to a gene; V was cut back by 5 bases and J by 5 bases. The CDR3 spans 15 residues. The chain's CDR3 is CASSARDRGNEKLFF. The CDR3 nucleotides are TGTGCCAGCAGCGCCCGGGACAGGGGGAATGAAAAACTGTTTTTT.

This rearrangement joins TRBV12-5 to TRBJ2-7; D is unresolved. V shed 5 bases and J shed 3 bases, with 8 bases lying between them. CDR1 is LGHNT, CDR2 FRNRAP, per germline. The CDR3 is 12 residues long. The CDR3: CASGHGYYEQYF. The CDR3 nucleotides are TGTGCTAGTGGTCACGGCTACTACGAGCAGTACTTC.

The chain combines TRBV5-1 with TRBJ2-1; D is ambiguous. The V gene lost 3 bases and the J gene lost 2 bases, with 3 bases spanning the gap. There are 12 residues in the CDR3. Germline assignment: CDR1 SGHRS and CDR2 YFSETQ. DNA for the CDR3: TGCGCCAGCAGCTCACCCTACAATGAGCAGTTCTTC. This sequence encodes CASSSPYNEQFF.

This clone appeared a few times. This chain links TRBV29-1 with TRBJ1-2; D call uncertain. The CDR3 contains 12 residues. V was cut by 2 bases and J by 4 bases, with 8 bases left in between. Germline V CDR1 and CDR2: SQVTM, ANQGSEA. The CDR3 loop is CSVEPSPYGYTF. In DNA form, the CDR3 reads TGCAGCGTTGAACCCTCGCCCTATGGCTACACCTTC.